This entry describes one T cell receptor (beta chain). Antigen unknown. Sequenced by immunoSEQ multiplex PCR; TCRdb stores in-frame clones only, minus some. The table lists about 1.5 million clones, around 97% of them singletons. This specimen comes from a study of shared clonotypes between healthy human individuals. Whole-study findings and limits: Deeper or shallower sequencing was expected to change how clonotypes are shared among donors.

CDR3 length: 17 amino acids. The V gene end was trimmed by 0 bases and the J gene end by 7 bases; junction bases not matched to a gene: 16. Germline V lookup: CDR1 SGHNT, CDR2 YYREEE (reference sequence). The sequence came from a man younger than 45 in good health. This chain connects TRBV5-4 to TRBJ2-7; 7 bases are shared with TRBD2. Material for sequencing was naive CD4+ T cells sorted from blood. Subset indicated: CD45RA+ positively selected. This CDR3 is CASSLGTRASGTLEQYF. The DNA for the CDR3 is TGTGCCAGCAGCTTGGGCACAAGGGCTAGCGGTACCCTGGAGCAGTACTTC.